This is a list of T cell receptor beta chains from one sample in a study of blood T cells in healthy people across ages. TCRdb reprocessed the 5' RACE reads with MiXCR, giving one entry per CDR3 protein. The table lists about 1.8 million distinct CDR3 sequences, approximately 50% of them singletons. What was sequenced was blood. These receptors were collected from a woman between 40 and 50 years old in good health. Each CDR3 is given with its conserved first and last residue. Fields, in order: clone size, V gene, D gene, J gene, CDR3 protein, CDR3 DNA. D genes are given only for firm matches. The size field is filled for only some rows; it gives once, few, many or a size class.

>NA|TRBV7-4|NA|TRBJ2-5
CASSVVLWGETQYF
TGTGCCAGCAGCGTAGTTCTCTGGGGAGAGACCCAGTACTTC
>NA|TRBV20-1|TRBD2|TRBJ2-5
CSARDYGRGGLQETQYF
TGCAGTGCTAGAGATTACGGGCGGGGGGGCCTCCAAGAGACCCAGTACTTC
>NA|TRBV7-8|TRBD1|TRBJ1-4
CASSGPSLTGGNEKLFF
TGTGCCAGCAGCGGACCTTCGTTGACAGGGGGGAATGAAAAACTGTTTTTT
>few|TRBV7-2|NA|TRBJ1-6
CASSNRDGNSPLHF
TGTGCCAGCAGCAACCGGGACGGGAATTCACCCCTCCACTTT
>few|TRBV20-1|NA|TRBJ2-1
CSAYDLSSYNEQFF
TGCAGTGCCTATGATCTAAGCTCCTACAATGAGCAGTTCTTC
>NA|TRBV4-3|NA|TRBJ2-1
CASSQGWSNEQFF
TGCGCCAGCAGCCAAGGTTGGTCCAATGAGCAGTTCTTC
>NA|TRBV6-5|NA|TRBJ2-6
CASSWLGSGANVLTF
TGTGCCAGCAGTTGGCTAGGTTCTGGGGCCAACGTCCTGACTTTC
>NA|TRBV9|NA|TRBJ1-5
CASSVAGSQPQHF
TGTGCCAGCAGCGTAGCTGGGTCCCAGCCCCAGCATTTT
>few|TRBV12-3/TRBV12-4|TRBD1|TRBJ1-5
CASSRSNPGQGFQPQHF
TGTGCCAGCAGTCGAAGCAACCCGGGACAGGGATTTCAGCCCCAGCATTTT
>NA|TRBV27|TRBD1|TRBJ2-3
CASSFLRTGTSTDTQYF
TGTGCCAGCAGTTTCCTCCGGACAGGGACGAGCACAGATACGCAGTATTTT
>NA|TRBV7-2|TRBD1|TRBJ2-5
CASSLIARDRRGQTQYF
TGTGCCAGCAGCTTAATAGCGAGGGACAGGAGGGGACAGACCCAGTACTTC
>few|TRBV5-6|TRBD1|TRBJ2-1
CASSLYGQGRNEQFF
TGTGCCAGCAGCTTGTACGGACAGGGTCGTAATGAGCAGTTCTTC
>few|TRBV27|TRBD1|TRBJ2-7
CASSLTGVGTYEQYF
TGTGCCAGCAGCCTGACAGGGGTTGGGACCTACGAGCAGTACTTC
>NA|TRBV6-6|NA|TRBJ1-2
CASSSETEDVYGYTF
TGTGCCAGCAGTTCTGAGACAGAGGACGTCTATGGCTACACCTTC
>NA|TRBV14|TRBD1|TRBJ2-5
CASRSRGQIETQYF
TGTGCCAGCAGATCAAGGGGACAGATAGAGACCCAGTACTTC
>NA|TRBV4-2|TRBD2|TRBJ2-1
CASKRGGENNEQFF
TGTGCCAGCAAACGCGGGGGGGAAAACAATGAGCAGTTCTTC
>NA|TRBV28|NA|TRBJ1-6
CASTRERDGSPLHF
TGTGCCAGCACCCGGGAGAGGGACGGGTCACCCCTCCACTTT
>NA|TRBV28|TRBD1|TRBJ2-7
CASSPGTGLKVEQYF
TGTGCCAGCAGTCCAGGGACAGGGTTAAAGGTGGAGCAGTACTTC
>NA|TRBV20-1|NA|TRBJ1-2
CSATPQSYGYTF
TGCAGTGCTACTCCTCAGAGCTATGGCTACACCTTC
>NA|TRBV2|NA|TRBJ1-4
CASSEAQSVTRKLFF
TGTGCCAGCAGTGAGGCGCAGAGCGTGACTCGAAAACTGTTTTTT
>NA|TRBV2|TRBD1|TRBJ2-7
CASSDGRDRDEQYF
TGTGCCAGCAGTGACGGCCGGGACAGGGATGAGCAGTACTTC
>few|TRBV27|TRBD2|TRBJ2-1
CASSDGLAGGNEQFF
TGTGCCAGCAGTGACGGACTAGCGGGGGGAAATGAGCAGTTCTTC
>few|TRBV5-1|TRBD1|TRBJ2-1
CASSLGLRTGRAYNEQFF
TGCGCCAGCAGCTTGGGCCTACGGACAGGGCGGGCCTACAATGAGCAGTTCTTC
>NA|TRBV20-1|TRBD1|TRBJ2-6
CSATGGAGANVLTF
TGCAGTGCTACAGGGGGCGCTGGGGCCAACGTCCTGACTTTC